The 26 T cell receptor beta chains below all came from one sample that was sequenced in a study of spatial heterogeneity in lung cancer. Time point in this sample: sample taken at primary tumor resection. Unsorted tumor, nontumor lung tissue or cryopreserved PBMC supplied the whole RNA. TCRdb analysed the 5' RACE reads with MiXCR anew, one entry per CDR3 protein. The table lists about 42,000 distinct CDR3 sequences, approximately 6.8% of them singletons. The source material was PBMCs, sampled at surgery. Receptor source: a female donor with early-stage non-small cell lung cancer.

There are many counts of this clonotype. The rearrangement links TRBV11-2 to TRBJ2-1, with TRBD2 as a possible D gene (5 bases). Trimming took off 5 bases at V and 0 bases at J, with 8 bases between the two ends. This CDR3 region has 14 residues. CDR1 is SGHAT, CDR2 FQNNGV, per germline. The CDR3 nucleotides read TGTGCCAGCAGCCCCCGGGGCTCCTACAATGAGCAGTTCTTC. It specifies CASSPRGSYNEQFF.

At least ten counts were recorded for this clonotype. The chain has TRBV20-1 and TRBJ2-3, with D possibly TRBD2 on 5 matching bases. The CDR3 contains 15 residues. Trimming took off 0 bases at V and 2 bases at J, with 12 bases between the two ends. In germline, CDR1 is DFQATT, CDR2 SNEGSKA (reference sequence). This chain's CDR3 is CSAREADLATDTQYF. CDR3 nucleotides: TGCAGTGCTAGAGAGGCGGACTTAGCCACAGATACGCAGTATTTT.

In this sample, this clonotype turned up many times. The chain recombines TRBV28 with TRBJ1-4; D is possibly TRBD1 (5 bases). V lost 5 bases to trimming and J lost 5 bases, with 15 bases between them. The germline V gene has CDR1 MDHEN and CDR2 SYDVKM. The CDR3 has 15 residues. The CDR3 sequence: CASSPPGSGNEKLFF. Here the CDR3 DNA reads TGTGCCAGCAGTCCTCCCGGGTCAGGGAATGAAAAACTGTTTTTT.

This clonotype was seen a handful of times. DNA for the CDR3: TGTGCCAGCAGCTTGGCGGGAAGTATGAACACTGAAGCTTTCTTT. Its translation is CASSLAGSMNTEAFF. This sequence joins TRBV7-9 and TRBJ1-1; D unresolved. CDR1 and CDR2 from the germline V gene are SEHNR and FQNEAQ (reference sequence). The CDR3 contains 15 residues. V gave up 3 bases and J gave up 0 bases, with 11 bases separating them.

The chain links TRBV5-1 to TRBJ2-3, with 11 bases matching TRBD2. The germline V gene has CDR1 SGHRS and CDR2 YFSETQ. CDR3 size: 17 residues. J was trimmed by 6 bases and V by 4 bases; bases with no gene match: 13. CDR3 sequence: CASSLPSGGPGVDTQYF. The CDR3 nucleotides read TGCGCCAGCAGCCTACCTAGCGGGGGGCCAGGTGTGGATACGCAGTATTTT. Drawing the rest from reference TRBV5-1 and TRBJ2-3, the complete variable domain is KAGVTQTPRYLIKTRGQQVTLSCSPISGHRSVSWYQQTPGQGLQFLFEYFSETQRNKGNFPGRFSGRQFSNSRSEMNVSTLELGDSALYLCASSLPSGGPGVDTQYFGPGTRLTVL.

The chain employs TRBV12-3 or TRBV12-4 and TRBJ1-2; D may be TRBD1 (5 bases). Trimming removed 6 bases at V and 6 bases at J, with 14 bases between. The CDR3 totals 13 residues. The CDR3 here is CASRRTTGDGYTF. The CDR3 DNA reads TGTGCCAGCAGACGGACTACAGGAGATGGCTACACCTTC.

This clonotype was seen at least ten times. The rearrangement joins TRBV29-1 to TRBJ1-1; perhaps TRBD1 as D (6 bases). In germline, CDR1 is SQVTM, CDR2 ANQGSEA. Trimming took 6 bases from V and 0 from J, leaving 14 bases between them. The CDR3 has 14 residues. The CDR3 coding sequence is TGCAGCGTAAACATGGGGGGCTTGAACACTGAAGCTTTCTTT. Translated: CSVNMGGLNTEAFF.

There are many counts of this clonotype. The V and J genes are TRBV20-1 and TRBJ2-3; 10 nucleotides align to TRBD2. Trimming at V came to 1 base and at J to 4 bases, leaving 5 bases not matched to a gene. Germline lookup yields CDR1 DFQATT and CDR2 SNEGSKA (reference sequence). This CDR3 spans 15 amino acids. The CDR3 DNA reads as TGCAGTGCTAGAGCAGCGGGGGGGCCGGCAGATACGCAGTATTTT. Translating gives CSARAAGGPADTQYF.

This clonotype has a handful of counts. The rearrangement joins TRBV5-1 to TRBJ1-2; D remains unclear. Germline V gives CDR1 SGHRS, CDR2 YFSETQ. The CDR3 consists of 13 residues. The ends were cut back, 2 bases at V and 1 base at J, with 6 bases in the middle. CDR3 DNA sequence: TGCGCCAGCAGCTTAAAGGATAACTATGGCTACACCTTC. It is translated as CASSLKDNYGYTF.

This clonotype was seen many times. The chain has TRBV7-6 and TRBJ2-1; 14 bases map to TRBD2. The CDR3 spans 17 residues. Trimming at V came to 5 bases and at J to 1 base, leaving 4 bases not matched to a gene. Germline CDR1 and CDR2: SGHVS and FNYEAQ. Here the CDR3 DNA reads TGTGCCAGCAGCCCTCGACTAGCGGGGGGGTCCTACAATGAGCAGTTCTTC. Translated, it gives CASSPRLAGGSYNEQFF.

At least ten counts were recorded for this clonotype. The chain employs TRBV11-2 and TRBJ2-1, with 10 bases matching TRBD1. The CDR3 contains 15 residues. V shed 9 bases, J shed 0 bases, and the junction held 5 bases outside the gene matches. The V gene's germline CDR1 is SGHAT and CDR2 FQNNGV. The CDR3 loop is CASGDRGRSYNEQFF. The CDR3 nucleotides are TGTGCCAGTGGGGACAGGGGCCGCTCCTACAATGAGCAGTTCTTC.

The J gene is TRBJ1-4, the V gene TRBV7-2; weak D call: TRBD1 (5 bases). The V end was cut by 3 bases, the J end by 3 bases, with 11 bases between. CDR1 and CDR2 (germline): SGHTA, FQGNSA. This CDR3 contains 15 residues. CDR3: CASSFITGPNEKLFF. The CDR3 DNA is TGTGCCAGCAGCTTCATAACAGGCCCTAATGAAAAACTGTTTTTT.

This clonotype showed up just a few times. The chain couples TRBV7-2 to TRBJ2-5, with TRBD2 matching 12 bases. V was clipped by 1 base and J by 5 bases; unmatched bases: 5. CDR3 length: 16 residues. Looked up from germline, CDR1 is SGHTA and CDR2 is FQGNSA. In DNA, the CDR3 is TGTGCCAGCAGCTTAGGTGGACTAGCGGGGCCCGAGACCCAGTACTTC. Translating it yields CASSLGGLAGPETQYF.

This clonotype was seen only a few times. The chain joins TRBV23-1 to TRBJ1-5; TRBD1 might be the D (6 bases). TRBV23-1 falls under the ORF class, with uncertain function. With 7 bases removed from V and 9 bases from J, the gap between germline ends came to 13 bases. The CDR3 contains 12 residues. The CDR3 reads CASTPTGAPQHF. CDR3 bases: TGCGCCAGCACCCCGACAGGTGCGCCCCAGCATTTT.

This chain uses TRBV6-5 with TRBJ1-1; 8 bases line up with TRBD1. Germline CDR1 MNHEY, CDR2 SVGAGI. CDR3 length equals 17 residues. The ends lost 5 bases at V and 0 bases at J; junction bases unmatched: 11. The CDR3 DNA follows: TGTGCCAGCAGTCCGGGTCGTCGGACAGGGCTGAACACTGAAGCTTTCTTT. Translating gives CASSPGRRTGLNTEAFF.

The chain carries TRBV5-4 and TRBJ2-3, with D possibly TRBD1 on 6 matching bases. This CDR3 spans 16 amino acids. Germline V gene data show CDR1 as SGHNT and CDR2 as YYREEE (reference sequence). The ends were cut back, 4 bases at V and 2 bases at J, with 17 bases in the middle. CDR3 protein: CASSPQGSRYTDTQYF. CDR3 sequence (DNA): TGTGCCAGCAGCCCCCAGGGGTCGCGATACACAGATACGCAGTATTTT.

The table lists this clonotype with a few counts. This chain joins TRBV15 and TRBJ2-3; 9 bases map to TRBD1. Trimming at V came to 4 bases and at J to 1 base, leaving 18 bases not matched to a gene. The CDR3 length is 20 residues. Germline V lookup: CDR1 LNHNV, CDR2 YYDKDF (reference sequence). The CDR3 spells CATSTYQYQPRQGGTDTQYF. CDR3 nucleotide sequence: TGTGCCACCAGCACCTATCAATACCAGCCTCGACAGGGGGGCACAGATACGCAGTATTTT.

This clonotype was picked up a small number of times. The rearrangement uses TRBV7-2 and TRBJ2-5, with 8 bases fitting TRBD2. This CDR3 spans 15 amino acids. V dropped 4 bases and J dropped 2; count of bases not matched to a gene: 6. The germline gives CDR1 SGHTA, CDR2 FQGNSA. The CDR3 DNA reads as TGTGCCAGCAGCTCACCGGGACTAGGACAAGAGACCCAGTACTTC. Translated: CASSSPGLGQETQYF. Drawing the rest from reference TRBV7-2 and TRBJ2-5, the complete variable domain is GAGVSQSPSNKVTEKGKDVELRCDPISGHTALYWYRQSLGQGLEFLIYFQGNSAPDKSGLPSDRFSAERTGGSVSTLTIQRTQQEDSAVYLCASSSPGLGQETQYFGPGTRLLVL.

This clonotype was observed at least ten times. The rearrangement uses TRBV5-4 and TRBJ2-7; 7 nucleotides agree with TRBD1. CDR1 is SGHNT and CDR2 is YYREEE in the germline V gene (reference sequence). Trimming cost V 2 bases and J 3 bases; bases outside gene matches: 5. The CDR3 runs to 14 residues. CDR3 loop: CASSLGQEVYEQYF. In DNA, the CDR3 is TGTGCCAGCAGCTTAGGACAGGAGGTCTACGAGCAGTACTTC.

This clonotype was detected many times. The J gene is TRBJ1-1, the V gene TRBV7-3, with a possible D match to TRBD1 (5 bases). Germline-derived CDR1 and CDR2 are SGHTA and FQGTGA. This CDR3 contains 14 residues. V was pared by 5 bases and J by 1 base, with 11 bases between. Written as DNA, the CDR3 is TGTGCCAGCAGCCGGGCCGGGACGAACACTGAAGCTTTCTTT. Translated, it gives CASSRAGTNTEAFF.

In its sample, this clonotype was seen a few times. This chain connects TRBV6-5 to TRBJ1-5; TRBD1 agrees at 12 bases. The ends lost 4 bases at V and 6 bases at J; junction bases unmatched: 7. Germline lookup yields CDR1 MNHEY and CDR2 SVGAGI. The CDR3 sequence is 16 residues long. The CDR3 DNA is TGTGCCAGCAGTTTCGGGACAGGGGGCGCGGGTCAGCCCCAGCATTTT. Protein product: CASSFGTGGAGQPQHF.

This clonotype was seen at least ten times. V usage is TRBV29-1 and J usage is TRBJ1-5; TRBD1 aligns across 7 bases. V was pared by 8 bases and J by 6 bases, with 10 bases of the junction left unmatched. CDR3 length: 13 amino acids. Per the germline V gene, CDR1 is SQVTM and CDR2 is ANQGSEA. The CDR3 nucleotides are TGCAGCCCCCCGACAGGGACCAGTCAGCCCCAGCATTTT. Protein product: CSPPTGTSQPQHF.

J is TRBJ1-4 and V is TRBV13, with 7 bases identical to TRBD1. The CDR3 sequence is 16 residues long. Germline V CDR1 and CDR2: PRHDT, FYEKMQ (reference sequence). Germline trimming cut 4 bases from V and 5 bases from J; bases unmatched to any gene: 10. The CDR3 nucleotides are TGTGCCAGCAGCTCCCGGCGGGCAGGGGGGAATGAAAAACTGTTTTTT. This codes for CASSSRRAGGNEKLFF.

The chain employs TRBV6-5 and TRBJ1-1; 7 bases fit TRBD1. This CDR3 spans 14 amino acids. The V gene end was trimmed by 6 bases and the J gene end by 1 base; junction bases not matched to a gene: 5. CDR1 is MNHEY and CDR2 is SVGAGI in the germline V gene. The CDR3 reads CASRRTGRNTEAFF. The CDR3, as DNA: TGTGCCAGCAGGAGGACAGGCCGGAACACTGAAGCTTTCTTT.

There are many counts of this clonotype. The chain joins TRBV12-3 or TRBV12-4 to TRBJ2-7; D uncertain. This CDR3 region has 13 residues. The V gene lost 0 bases and the J gene lost 5 bases, with 8 bases spanning the gap. The CDR3: CASSLAGFHEQYF. DNA of the CDR3: TGTGCCAGCAGTTTAGCGGGGTTCCACGAGCAGTACTTC.

A few counts support this clonotype. As DNA, the CDR3 is TGTGCCACCAGTGATTTTTGGGGGACTGAAGCTTTCTTT. Translated: CATSDFWGTEAFF. J is TRBJ1-1 and V is TRBV24-1; D perhaps matches TRBD1 (5 bases). The CDR3 consists of 13 residues. Trimming cost V 1 base and J 5 bases, with 7 bases left between them. The V gene's germline CDR1 is KGHDR and CDR2 SFDVKD.